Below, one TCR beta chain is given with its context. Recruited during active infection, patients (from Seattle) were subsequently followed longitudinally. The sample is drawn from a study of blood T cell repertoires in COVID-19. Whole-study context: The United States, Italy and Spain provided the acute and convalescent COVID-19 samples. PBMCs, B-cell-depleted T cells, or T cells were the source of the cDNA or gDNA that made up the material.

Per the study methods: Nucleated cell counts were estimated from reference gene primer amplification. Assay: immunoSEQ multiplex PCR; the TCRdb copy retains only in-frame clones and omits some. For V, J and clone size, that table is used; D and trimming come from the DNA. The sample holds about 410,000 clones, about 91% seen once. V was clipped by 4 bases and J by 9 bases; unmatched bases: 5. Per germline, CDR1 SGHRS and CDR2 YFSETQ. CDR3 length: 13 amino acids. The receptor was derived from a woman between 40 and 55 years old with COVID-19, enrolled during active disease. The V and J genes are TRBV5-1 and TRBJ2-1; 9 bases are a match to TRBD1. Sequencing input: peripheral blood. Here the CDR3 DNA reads TGCGCCAGCAGCGGGGGACAGGGAGGTGAGCAGTTCTTC. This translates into CASSGGQGGEQFF. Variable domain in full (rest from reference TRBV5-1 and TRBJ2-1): KAGVTQTPRYLIKTRGQQVTLSCSPISGHRSVSWYQQTPGQGLQFLFEYFSETQRNKGNFPGRFSGRQFSNSRSEMNVSTLELGDSALYLCASSGGQGGEQFFGPGTRLTVL.